A single TCR beta chain is shown here with its context. The antigen it binds to is not known. Qualities for individual bases were not recorded, and no much larger clone is one base off. What this sample's treatment or condition label stands for: roughly 10-day PBMC culture with coronavirus spike peptide pools or control peptides (ViraFEST assay). CD4+ T cells from unexposed donors were collected before the COVID-19 pandemic (2011-2018). The study used the ViraFEST assay, which expanded antigen-specific T cells with peptide pools and then identified expanded clonotypes by TCR sequencing. Each well held around 2 million PBMCs cultured in IMDM containing about 5% human AB serum and roughly 9.7 IU/ml IL-2, with about 9.4 ug/ml peptide pools added. Half of the culture medium was replaced with fresh IL-2-containing medium on days 3 and 7. After 10 days of culture, CD4+ T cells were isolated by negative selection using the EasySep CD4+ T cell isolation kit. As cell number allowed, CD4+ T cells from unexposed donors were tested for reactivity to SARS-CoV-2 S and N and to four common cold coronavirus spike pools. Ficoll-Paque Plus gradient centrifugation was used to isolate PBMCs from whole blood, and the isolated PBMCs were then either used fresh or cryopreserved at -140C. Triplicate wells were generally used for each culture condition. The leukapheresis product for the unexposed donors was obtained through commercial purchase.

Libraries were made using PCR. DNA from cultured CD4+ T cells was subjected to TCR sequencing with the Oncomine TCR Beta short-read assay at the Johns Hopkins FTIC core. Genomic DNA was extracted from the cultured CD4+ T cells with the QIAamp micro DNA kit. The Oncomine TCR Beta libraries from cultured CD4+ T cells were pooled using unique dual indexes and then sequenced on an Illumina iSeq 100. For the original study's pipeline: Non-productive sequences were removed, and CDR3s not starting with C, not ending with F or W, or shorter than 7 amino acids were discarded. The MANAFEST web application was used to identify antigen-specific clonotypes by comparing peptide-stimulated wells against reference wells and other culture wells. For a clone to be called positive, the clone needed an FDR below 0.05, an odds ratio above 5, and a productive frequency above 0.1% in at least two of three replicate wells. A clonotype was classed as cross-reactive if the clonotype showed significant expansion both in SARS-CoV-2 spike wells and in at least one common cold coronavirus spike condition. Similarity between CDR3 sequences was evaluated in R version 3.6.1 using Levenshtein distances (stringdist) and unrooted phylogenetic trees (ape). TCRdb handled the public reads itself, with Q25 trimming in fastp and clone calling in MiXCR, and kept productive beta chains. Every distinct CDR3 protein forms one entry, paired with its most common genes and DNA. The V and J calls follow TCRdb's processing rather than the paper's. This sample is represented by about 5,400 distinct CDR3 sequences; around 32% of them were singletons. Clones ranked in the top ten supply roughly 34% of the sample.

V is shortened by 3 bases, J by 4 bases, and the region joining them spans 9 bases. The germline V gene supplies CDR1 MNHNS and CDR2 SASEGT. The CDR3 runs 14 residues from the cysteine to the phenylalanine. CDR3 DNA only is kept here, 42 bases in frame from base 1. The data were obtained in a study of vaccination and CD4 T cells after COVID-19 (dated by TCRdb to the early 2020s). In terms of the full investigation: The convalescent cohort included six males and four females, with two Hispanic individuals, seven Caucasians, two Asians and one multiracial person. Participants got two doses of the Pfizer-BioNTech BNT162b2 vaccine (n=8) or two doses of the Moderna mRNA-1273 vaccine (n=2). In control cultures, a CEFX viral epitope pool was used as positive control, an HIV-1 Nef peptide pool was used as negative control, or no peptide was added. In an earlier paper using these donors, memory CD4+ T cell crossreactivity between SARS-CoV-2 and common cold coronavirus spike proteins was assessed at the TCR clonotype level. Post-COVID blood samples from convalescent patients were collected a median of roughly 100 days after diagnosis, with a range of about 35 to 180 days. Post-vaccine blood samples were taken a median of around 70 days after the second vaccine dose, with a range of about 13 to 241 days. Culture stimuli were overlapping spike peptide pools from SARS-CoV-2 and from the common cold coronaviruses HCoV-NL63, HCoV-OC43 and HCoV-229E. The spike-specific CD4+ TCR repertoire was compared before and after mRNA vaccination in approximately ten COVID-19 convalescent patients and a handful of infection-naive healthy vaccine recipients. What the study reported, not specific to this receptor: Although the median number of SARS-CoV-2-reactive clonotypes went up from roughly 22 after infection to approximately 40 after vaccination, the increase was not significant. The number of convalescent patients in the study was relatively small, and the study did not examine early timepoints following natural infection. In convalescent patients, a median roughly 87% of post-vaccine SARS-CoV-2-reactive clones were detected only after vaccination, and vaccine-specific priming was suggested by this finding. In convalescent patients, nearly all vaccine-specific clones (304 of 307) were found to be mono-reactive for SARS-CoV-2 spike rather than cross-reactive with common cold coronaviruses.

Sequenced material: CD4+ T cells from blood, cultured in vitro. This receptor was identified in a human donor in good health. In this chain, TRBV6-1 is recombined with TRBJ2-2; there is no confident call for the D gene. The bases read TGTGCCAGCAGTGATTGGAGTATCACCGGGGAGCTGTTTTTT. Translated, this is CASSDWSITGELFF.